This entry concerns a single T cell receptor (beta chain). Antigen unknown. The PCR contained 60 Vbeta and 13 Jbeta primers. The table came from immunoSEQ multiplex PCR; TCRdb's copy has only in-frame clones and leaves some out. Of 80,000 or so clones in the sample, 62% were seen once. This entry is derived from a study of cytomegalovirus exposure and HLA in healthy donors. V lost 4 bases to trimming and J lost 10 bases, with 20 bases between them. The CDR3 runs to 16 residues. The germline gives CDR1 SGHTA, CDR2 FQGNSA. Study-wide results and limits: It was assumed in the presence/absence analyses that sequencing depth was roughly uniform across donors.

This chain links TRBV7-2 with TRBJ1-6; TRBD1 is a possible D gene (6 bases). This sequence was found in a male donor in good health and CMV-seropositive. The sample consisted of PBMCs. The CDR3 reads CASSSRPAGEWSPLHF. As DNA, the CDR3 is TGTGCCAGCAGCTCAAGACCTGCAGGGGAGTGGTCACCCCTCCACTTT.